What follows are 4 T cell receptor beta chains derived from one specimen sequenced in a study of T cell responses to AZD1222 COVID-19 vaccine. Profiled with immunoSEQ multiplex PCR; TCRdb holds only in-frame clones, not every one. The sample gives about 120,000 clones, about 94% of which show up once; 2.9% is in the top ten. The sequences come from peripheral blood, collected 28 days after the second AZD1222 dose. These receptors were taken from an adult who received the AZD1222 COVID-19 vaccine.

The chain combines TRBV12-5 with TRBJ2-7, with D uncertain. V dropped 1 base and J dropped 2 bases, with 15 bases sitting between them. The V gene's germline CDR1 is LGHNT and CDR2 FRNRAP. There are 16 residues in the CDR3. The CDR3 bases are TGTGCTAGTGGTTTGGCAGAACCCCTACCGGCCTACGAGCAGTACTTC. Translating gives CASGLAEPLPAYEQYF.

The chain employs TRBV7-9 and TRBJ1-2; D gene uncertain. In germline, CDR1 is SEHNR, CDR2 FQNEAQ (reference sequence). This CDR3 contains 14 residues. V was trimmed by 5 bases and J by 2 bases, leaving 12 bases between them. CDR3 residues: CASSQIWLNYGYTF. CDR3 DNA sequence: TGTGCCAGCAGCCAGATTTGGCTGAACTATGGCTACACCTTC.

As regards this clone: The junction departs from germline at one end; a sequencing error may be responsible. As DNA, the CDR3 is TGTGCCAGCAGTTATAATCCCTCTGGCCGAGGATGTTTC. Protein sequence: CASSYNPSGRGCF. The gene calls are TRBV6-2 or TRBV6-3 and TRBJ2-4; D is unresolved. The CDR3 is made up of 13 amino acids. Germline CDR1 is MNHEY and CDR2 is SVGEGT.

The chain recombines TRBV5-1 with TRBJ2-7; TRBD2 matches at 7 bases. Germline assignment: CDR1 SGHRS and CDR2 YFSETQ. V shed 0 bases, J shed 3 bases, and the junction held 6 bases outside the gene matches. The CDR3 covers 15 residues. As DNA, the CDR3 is TGCGCCAGCAGCTTGGTTTTAGGGGAGGGCTACGAGCAGTACTTC. It translates to CASSLVLGEGYEQYF.